One sample yielded the 32 T cell receptor beta chains listed below, sequenced in a study of shared clonotypes between healthy human individuals. Using immunoSEQ multiplex PCR, the repertoire was profiled, and TCRdb retains in-frame clones only, with some absent. The profile shows millions of clones, approximately 90% of them singletons. Sequencing was performed on naive CD4+ T cells sorted from blood. Subset reported: CD45RA+ positively selected. These receptor sequences come from a man aged 18 to 35 in good health.

The CDR3: CASSLGLATVNTEAFF. The CDR3 nucleotides are TGTGCCAGCAGCTTAGGATTGGCGACGGTGAACACTGAAGCTTTCTTT. The chain employs TRBV13 and TRBJ1-1, with no clear D. V was shortened by 0 bases and J by 0 bases, with 11 bases between the two germline ends. Germline-derived CDR1 and CDR2 are PRHDT and FYEKMQ (reference sequence). The CDR3 contains 16 residues.

V is TRBV6-6 and J is TRBJ1-2; 7 bases fit TRBD1. Germline V lookup: CDR1 MNHNY, CDR2 SVGAGI (reference sequence). Germline trimming cut 6 bases from V and 4 bases from J; bases unmatched to any gene: 11. The CDR3 loop spans 15 amino acids. CDR3 in DNA: TGTGCCAGCAGCACTGACGCCCAGGGGGGCTATGGCTACACCTTC. It codes for CASSTDAQGGYGYTF.

The J gene is TRBJ1-2, the V gene TRBV27, with D unclear. V was shortened by 6 bases and J by 7 bases, with 15 bases between the two germline ends. This CDR3 is built from 13 residues. Germline values: CDR1 MNHEY, CDR2 SMNVEV (reference sequence). The CDR3 nucleotides read TGTGCCAGCAGCCTAAGGGTGGAAGGTGGCTACACCTTC. Amino acids: CASSLRVEGGYTF.

The V call is TRBV6-1, the J call TRBJ2-7, with 10 positions matching TRBD1. The CDR3 runs to 15 residues. Germline trimming cut 5 bases from V and 2 bases from J; bases unmatched to any gene: 6. CDR1 and CDR2 (germline): MNHNS, SASEGT. The CDR3 loop reads CASSRGGQGPYEQYF. CDR3 in DNA: TGTGCCAGCAGTCGGGGGGGACAGGGGCCCTACGAGCAGTACTTC.

This sequence joins TRBV10-3 and TRBJ2-1; a possible D gene is TRBD2 (5 bases). The CDR3 loop spans 15 amino acids. Between the trimmed V and J ends, which lost 4 bases and 6 bases, there was a span of 16 bases. In germline, CDR1 is ENHRY, CDR2 SYGVKD. The CDR3 loop is CAISGQEAPGNEQFF. Here the CDR3 DNA reads TGTGCCATCAGTGGCCAGGAGGCTCCGGGCAATGAGCAGTTCTTC.

This clone has only one observation. V is TRBV7-8 and J is TRBJ2-1; D ambiguous. Deletions cut 3 bases from V and 6 bases from J, with 12 bases between. This CDR3 contains 14 residues. Germline values: CDR1 SGHVS, CDR2 FQNEAQ. CDR3 nucleotide sequence: TGTGCCAGCAGCTTCATAGGGCCGGTCAATGAGCAGTTCTTC. It yields the protein CASSFIGPVNEQFF.

The chain combines TRBV6-5 with TRBJ1-6, with 7 bases aligning to TRBD1. Germline V gene data show CDR1 as MNHEY and CDR2 as SVGAGI. The CDR3 has 13 residues. Trimming took 5 bases from V and 9 from J; bases not matched to a gene: 4. Written as DNA, the CDR3 is TGTGCCAGCAGTAGGACAGGCAGTTCACCCCTCCACTTT. Protein sequence: CASSRTGSSPLHF.

The chain couples TRBV5-1 to TRBJ2-3; D is uncertain. The CDR3 has 13 residues. Trimming cost V 4 bases and J 3 bases, with 9 bases left between them. CDR1 SGHRS and CDR2 YFSETQ come from the germline V gene. CDR3 bases: TGCGCCAGCAGCACCGCGCAAACAGATACGCAGTATTTT. Protein product: CASSTAQTDTQYF.

The chain has TRBV28 and TRBJ2-7; 10 bases map to TRBD1. CDR1 is MDHEN and CDR2 is SYDVKM in the germline V gene. After removal of 4 bases from V and 3 bases from J, the junction contained 6 bases not matched to a gene. The length of the CDR3 is 15 residues. DNA for the CDR3: TGTGCCAGCAGTTCGACCGGGACAGGGGACTACGAGCAGTACTTC. It encodes CASSSTGTGDYEQYF.

The chain links TRBV12-5 to TRBJ2-5, with no clear D. Germline V gene sequence: CDR1 LGHNT, CDR2 FRNRAP. This CDR3 contains 15 residues. Trimming left V 3 bases short and J 4 bases short, with 15 bases between. CDR3 sequence reads: CASGLDVVRRETQYF. The CDR3, as DNA: TGTGCTAGTGGTTTAGACGTGGTCAGACGAGAGACCCAGTACTTC.

This clone was seen just once. The chain joins TRBV10-1 to TRBJ1-1; D possibly corresponds to TRBD1 (5 bases). The CDR3 is 15 residues long. V lost 3 bases and J 4 bases, leaving 15 bases between the germline ends. CDR1 WNHNN and CDR2 SYGVQD come from the germline V gene (reference sequence). The CDR3: CASSDSRGSGTEAFF. CDR3 in DNA: TGCGCCAGCAGTGATTCGCGGGGGAGCGGCACTGAAGCTTTCTTT.

The chain joins TRBV30 to TRBJ1-2; 12 positions match TRBD1. CDR3 size: 14 residues. J was trimmed by 13 bases and V by 0 bases; bases with no gene match: 9. The V gene's germline CDR1 is GTSNPN and CDR2 SVGIG (reference sequence). CDR3: CAWSVAPGQGAFTF. The CDR3 region has the DNA TGTGCCTGGAGTGTGGCCCCGGGACAGGGGGCTTTCACCTTC.

In regard to this clone: The sample contains more than one DNA sequence encoding this CDR3. The gene calls are TRBV11-2 and TRBJ2-7; the match to TRBD1 covers 7 bases. Germline V gene data show CDR1 as SGHAT and CDR2 as FQNNGV. This CDR3 is 14 amino acids long. V was pared by 5 bases and J by 1 base, with 5 bases of the junction left unmatched. The CDR3 reads CASSVDRLSYEQYF. For the CDR3, the DNA is TGTGCCAGCAGCGTGGACAGGTTATCCTACGAGCAGTACTTC.

The CDR3 sequence: CASRIRDTGTDTQYF. The CDR3 nucleotides are TGTGCCAGCAGGATCCGGGACACAGGCACAGATACGCAGTATTTT. This sequence joins TRBV2 and TRBJ2-3; a possible D gene is TRBD1 (6 bases). Germline CDR1 is SNHLY and CDR2 is FYNNEI. CDR3 length equals 15 residues. Trimming removed 6 bases at V and 1 base at J, with 14 bases between.

The chain combines TRBV11-3 with TRBJ2-7; the match to TRBD1 covers 9 bases. The CDR3 spans 16 residues. The V gene's germline CDR1 is SGHNT and CDR2 YENEEA. Trimming at V came to 5 bases and at J to 4 bases, leaving 12 bases not matched to a gene. The CDR3 DNA reads as TGTGCCAGCAGCCGCCGGGACAGGGACTCCTCATACGAGCAGTACTTC. Translating it yields CASSRRDRDSSYEQYF.

On this clone: Other DNA variants within this sample encode the same CDR3. This chain connects TRBV28 to TRBJ1-5; the D gene is possibly TRBD1 (5 bases). Trimming took off 2 bases at V and 4 bases at J, with 6 bases between the two ends. The CDR3 extends over 13 amino acids. CDR1 and CDR2 from the germline V gene are MDHEN and SYDVKM. CDR3 loop: CASSLDSNQPQHF. The CDR3 DNA reads as TGTGCCAGCAGTTTAGACAGTAATCAGCCCCAGCATTTT. Based on the CDR3 plus reference TRBV28 and TRBJ1-5, the full variable domain is DVKVTQSSRYLVKRTGEKVFLECVQDMDHENMFWYRQDPGLGLRLIYFSYDVKMKEKGDIPEGYSVSREKKERFSLILESASTNQTSMYLCASSLDSNQPQHFGDGTRLSIL.

The genes are TRBV30 and TRBJ2-5; D possibly uses TRBD1 or TRBD2 (5 bases each). The CDR3 covers 13 residues. CDR1 is GTSNPN, CDR2 SVGIG, per germline (reference sequence). V dropped 1 base and J dropped 5 bases, with 11 bases sitting between them. DNA for the CDR3: TGTGCCTGGAGTGGAGGGGACGGGGAGACCCAGTACTTC. It is translated as CAWSGGDGETQYF.

The genes are TRBV25-1 and TRBJ1-3; no reliable D call. This CDR3 is built from 16 residues. With 3 bases removed from V and 4 bases from J, the gap between germline ends came to 16 bases. Germline loops: CDR1 MGHDK, CDR2 SYGVNS. The CDR3 coding sequence is TGTGCCAGCAGTGATGCCCGGCGGGGTTTCGGAAACACCATATATTTT. It translates to CASSDARRGFGNTIYF.

Comment on this clone: The sample contains more than one DNA sequence encoding this CDR3. The gene calls are TRBV19 and TRBJ2-7, with 7 bases aligning to TRBD1. This CDR3 is 13 amino acids long. Germline loops: CDR1 LNHDA, CDR2 SQIVND (reference sequence). V dropped 3 bases and J dropped 2; count of bases not matched to a gene: 1. CDR3 bases: TGTGCCAGTAGTATTGGGACAGCCTACGAGCAGTACTTC. It is translated as CASSIGTAYEQYF.

This clone was found once. The sample contains more than one DNA sequence encoding this CDR3. The chain uses TRBV11-2 and TRBJ1-6; 7 bases are a match to TRBD1. Germline loops: CDR1 SGHAT, CDR2 FQNNGV. J was trimmed by 3 bases and V by 3 bases; bases with no gene match: 2. CDR3 length equals 15 residues. CDR3 sequence: CASSLGDSYNSPLHF. CDR3 DNA: TGTGCCAGCAGCTTGGGGGACAGCTATAATTCACCCCTCCACTTT.

The chain joins TRBV5-6 to TRBJ2-7; 11 nucleotides match TRBD1. This CDR3 is built from 15 residues. The V and J ends lost 3 bases and 4 bases, in that order; junction bases with no gene match: 6. Germline loops: CDR1 SGHDT, CDR2 YYEEEE. CDR3 residues: CASSSIGTGGYEQYF. Here the CDR3 DNA reads TGTGCCAGCAGCTCCATCGGGACAGGGGGTTACGAGCAGTACTTC. Variable domain in full (rest from reference TRBV5-6 and TRBJ2-7): DAGVTQSPTHLIKTRGQQVTLRCSPKSGHDTVSWYQQALGQGPQFIFQYYEEEERQRGNFPDRFSGHQFPNYSSELNVNALLLGDSALYLCASSSIGTGGYEQYFGPGTRLTVT.

This chain uses TRBV10-3 with TRBJ2-1; possible D gene TRBD2, 5 bases. The germline V gene has CDR1 ENHRY and CDR2 SYGVKD. CDR3 length: 14 amino acids. The V gene lost 6 bases and the J gene lost 2 bases, with 11 bases spanning the gap. CDR3 protein: CAIRRAEPYNEQFF. CDR3 coding DNA: TGTGCCATCAGGAGGGCGGAACCCTACAATGAGCAGTTCTTC.

Only one count was recorded for this clone. This chain links TRBV11-2 with TRBJ1-2; TRBD1 is a possible D gene (6 bases). V lost 0 bases, J lost 4 bases, and 12 bases lay in between. CDR1 is SGHAT, CDR2 FQNNGV, per germline. The CDR3 sequence is 15 residues long. The CDR3 sequence: CASSLDVAGAYGYTF. The CDR3 region has the DNA TGTGCCAGCAGCTTAGATGTGGCAGGGGCCTATGGCTACACCTTC.

This clone was seen only a few times. The same CDR3 is also encoded by other DNA sequences in this sample. The chain links TRBV9 to TRBJ2-5; 10 bases are a match to TRBD2. Per the germline V gene, CDR1 is SGDLS and CDR2 is YYNGEE. The CDR3 length is 16 residues. Germline trimming cut 0 bases from V and 2 bases from J; bases unmatched to any gene: 4. For the CDR3, the DNA is TGTGCCAGCAGCGTAGCGGTAGCGGGGGGACAAGAGACCCAGTACTTC. Its translation: CASSVAVAGGQETQYF.

The rearrangement uses TRBV5-1 and TRBJ2-7, with TRBD2 matching 9 bases. CDR3 length equals 14 residues. Trimming cost V 4 bases and J 2 bases; bases outside gene matches: 4. In germline, CDR1 is SGHRS, CDR2 YFSETQ. CDR3 in amino acids: CASSGGTSTYEQYF. DNA of the CDR3: TGCGCCAGCAGCGGAGGGACTAGCACCTACGAGCAGTACTTC.

The J gene is TRBJ2-1, the V gene TRBV30; TRBD2 might be the D (7 bases). CDR3 size: 15 residues. From germline, CDR1 is GTSNPN and CDR2 SVGIG (reference sequence). Trimming pared 3 bases from V and 7 bases from J, leaving 19 bases between. CDR3: CAWSLPRGAVNEQFF. The CDR3 bases are TGTGCCTGGAGCCTCCCTCGGGGGGCCGTTAATGAGCAGTTCTTC.

The J gene is TRBJ1-1, the V gene TRBV18; no clear D. This CDR3 is built from 16 residues. Per germline, CDR1 KGHSH and CDR2 LQKENI. V dropped 5 bases and J dropped 6 bases, with 22 bases sitting between them. This CDR3 reads CASSGSSIGAAPEAFF. CDR3 DNA: TGTGCCAGCTCAGGGTCGTCGATAGGCGCGGCCCCTGAAGCTTTCTTT.

This clone was observed once. V gene TRBV6-1 combines with J gene TRBJ2-2; TRBD2 aligns across 7 bases. The V segment lost 3 bases and the J segment 0 bases; nucleotides outside the gene matches: 7. The CDR3 runs to 17 residues. CDR1 is MNHNS and CDR2 is SASEGT in the germline V gene. Here the CDR3 reads CASSEARGGPNTGELFF. The CDR3 bases are TGTGCCAGCAGTGAGGCCCGGGGAGGGCCGAACACCGGGGAGCTGTTTTTT.

The rearrangement joins TRBV5-1 to TRBJ1-1; TRBD1 aligns across 9 bases. This CDR3 has 16 amino acids. The germline V gene encodes CDR1 SGHRS and CDR2 YFSETQ. The junction had 12 bases not matched to a gene; V was cut back by 4 bases and J by 5 bases. The CDR3 sequence: CASSPRTGVEETEAFF. The CDR3 region has the DNA TGCGCCAGCAGCCCGAGGACAGGGGTTGAGGAAACTGAAGCTTTCTTT.

This chain links TRBV9 with TRBJ1-2, with 10 bases identical to TRBD1. CDR1 is SGDLS and CDR2 is YYNGEE in the germline V gene. Trimming removed 0 bases from V and 8 bases from J; junction bases left unmatched: 10. The CDR3 runs 16 residues. CDR3 sequence reads: CASSVGGTGDPIGYTF. DNA of the CDR3: TGTGCCAGCAGCGTAGGAGGGACAGGGGACCCCATCGGCTACACCTTC.

The V gene is TRBV11-1, the J gene TRBJ1-4; unclear D gene. The V gene lost 5 bases and the J gene lost 7 bases, with 11 bases spanning the gap. Looked up from germline, CDR1 is SGHAT and CDR2 is FQDESV (reference sequence). This CDR3 comprises 13 residues. CDR3 residues: CASSLGTSEKLFF. The CDR3 DNA reads TGTGCCAGCAGCCTGGGAACTTCTGAAAAACTGTTTTTT.

This sequence joins TRBV11-2 and TRBJ2-7; weak D call: TRBD2 (6 bases). The CDR3 spans 18 residues. The ends were cut back, 0 bases at V and 0 bases at J, with 18 bases in the middle. Germline CDR1 is SGHAT and CDR2 is FQNNGV. The CDR3: CASSLDHLRDSSSYEQYF. The CDR3, as DNA: TGTGCCAGCAGCTTAGATCACCTCAGGGACTCCAGCTCCTACGAGCAGTACTTC.